The 26 T cell receptor beta chains in this list originate from one sample, sequenced in a study of T cell repertoires in cytomegalovirus infection. TCRdb re-derived calls from the reads in MiXCR, one entry per CDR3 protein. The table has roughly 700,000 distinct CDR3 sequences, around 35% seen once. Their cognate antigens are unknown. The sequencing used cultured PBMCs, collected from culture after CMV antigen stimulation. These TCRs come from a human donor in good health (CMV status not recorded). Some clones in this sample may be carry-over from other donors' samples.

The rearrangement joins TRBV7-4 to TRBJ1-2; D may be TRBD1 (6 bases). Trimming left V 6 bases short and J 3 bases short, with 14 bases between. Germline loops: CDR1 SGHVT, CDR2 SQSDAQ. This CDR3 is 14 amino acids long. This chain's CDR3 is CASRAGKGDYGYTF. CDR3 bases: TGTGCCAGCAGGGCGGGGAAGGGGGACTATGGCTACACCTTC.

This clonotype was counted many times. V gene TRBV7-2 combines with J gene TRBJ2-5, with D maybe TRBD1 (5 bases). The germline V and J ends were trimmed by 5 bases and 3 bases, with 13 bases remaining between them. The CDR3 is 14 residues long. CDR1 and CDR2 from the germline V gene are SGHTA and FQGNSA. The CDR3 reads CASSTDIVEETQYF. CDR3 nucleotides: TGTGCCAGCAGCACGGACATAGTTGAAGAGACCCAGTACTTC.

This clonotype showed up just a few times. This rearrangement joins TRBV27 to TRBJ1-4; no firm D call. CDR1 and CDR2 (germline): MNHEY, SMNVEV (reference sequence). Trimming removed 0 bases from V and 11 bases from J, with 10 bases in between. The CDR3 extends over 13 amino acids. The CDR3 spells CASSLSIERKLFF. The DNA for the CDR3 is TGTGCCAGCAGTTTATCAATTGAGAGGAAACTGTTTTTT.

This chain joins TRBV30 and TRBJ2-7, with D possibly matching TRBD2 (6 bases). Trimming took off 3 bases at V and 2 bases at J, with 14 bases between the two ends. CDR3 length: 14 amino acids. From germline, CDR1 is GTSNPN and CDR2 SVGIG (reference sequence). The CDR3 DNA sequence: TGTGCCTGGAGGGGTCGGTGGGGGGCCTACGAGCAGTACTTC. Translated, it gives CAWRGRWGAYEQYF.

This clonotype was detected only once. The rearrangement uses TRBV6-2 or TRBV6-3 and TRBJ2-1, with D perhaps being TRBD1 or TRBD2 (5 bases each). Germline CDR1 is MNHEY and CDR2 is SVGEGT. This CDR3 contains 14 residues. V lost 6 bases to trimming and J lost 6 bases, with 15 bases between them. The CDR3 here is CASRRDVSINEQFF. CDR3 DNA: TGTGCCAGCAGACGGGACGTATCCATCAATGAGCAGTTCTTC.

This clonotype was seen only a few times. The chain joins TRBV2 to TRBJ2-6; D gene ambiguous. Germline assignment: CDR1 SNHLY and CDR2 FYNNEI. Trimming shortened V by 3 bases and J by 0 bases, and 15 bases separated the two germline ends. The CDR3 is 18 amino acids. CDR3 nucleotide sequence: TGTGCCAGCAGTGATCTCTTCGCCCGGAGCTCTGGGGCCAACGTCCTGACTTTC. Translating gives CASSDLFARSSGANVLTF.

This clonotype occurred many times. V and J are TRBV7-2 and TRBJ1-4; no definite D call. The CDR3 consists of 12 residues. CDR1 SGHTA and CDR2 FQGNSA come from the germline V gene. The V end lost 4 bases, the J end lost 7 bases, and 7 bases lay between the germline ends. CDR3 nucleotide sequence: TGTGCCAGCAGCTCCGTTCCTGAAAAACTGTTTTTT. Translation gives CASSSVPEKLFF.

The chain has TRBV4-1 and TRBJ1-6; the D gene is possibly TRBD1 (6 bases). The CDR3 runs to 17 residues. Trimming took off 0 bases at V and 6 bases at J, with 15 bases between the two ends. Germline CDR1 and CDR2: MGHRA and YSYEKL. CDR3 sequence reads: CASSQESTGGSNSPLHF. In nucleotides, the CDR3 is TGCGCCAGCAGCCAAGAAAGTACGGGGGGCAGTAATTCACCCCTCCACTTT.

The chain is built from TRBV19 and TRBJ1-5, with D hard to call. Trimming stripped 9 bases from V and 3 bases from J, with 12 bases between. Germline V gene data show CDR1 as LNHDA and CDR2 as SQIVND (reference sequence). The CDR3 extends over 13 amino acids. CDR3 residues: CASAERVNQPQHF. CDR3 DNA sequence: TGTGCCAGCGCCGAGAGGGTCAATCAGCCCCAGCATTTT.

V usage is TRBV7-2 and J usage is TRBJ1-2; no firm D call. The CDR3 sequence is 14 residues long. Trimming removed 5 bases at V and 10 bases at J, with 20 bases between. CDR1 and CDR2 (germline): SGHTA, FQGNSA. The CDR3 loop is CASSPGYNFVSYTF. The CDR3 nucleotides are TGTGCCAGCAGCCCCGGCTACAACTTCGTTTCCTACACCTTC.

J is TRBJ1-4 and V is TRBV6-1; 7 bases match TRBD1. V lost 5 bases, J lost 7 bases, and 10 bases stayed unmatched. Germline CDR1 MNHNS, CDR2 SASEGT. This CDR3 contains 15 residues. Written as DNA, the CDR3 is TGTGCCAGCAGTTCACCGGGACAGAGAAGTGAAAAACTGTTTTTT. This translates into CASSSPGQRSEKLFF.

V gene TRBV6-6 combines with J gene TRBJ2-5; D may be TRBD1 (5 bases). CDR1 MNHNY and CDR2 SVGAGI come from the germline V gene (reference sequence). Deletions cut 5 bases from V and 5 bases from J, with 15 bases between. The CDR3 extends over 14 amino acids. CDR3 coding DNA: TGTGCCAGCAGTGGGCAGACGACAGCGGAGACCCAGTACTTC. This translates into CASSGQTTAETQYF.

In DNA, the CDR3 is TGTGCCAGCAGCCCGATAAAAATCGGACAGGGGGGAAACACCATATATTTT. Protein sequence: CASSPIKIGQGGNTIYF. The chain joins TRBV28 to TRBJ1-3; 9 bases fit TRBD1. The length of the CDR3 is 17 residues. Germline V lookup: CDR1 MDHEN, CDR2 SYDVKM. V lost 6 bases, J lost 4 bases, and 13 bases stayed unmatched.

The chain links TRBV20-1 to TRBJ2-5; D remains unclear. Trimming left V 1 base short and J 4 bases short, with 7 bases between. In germline, CDR1 is DFQATT, CDR2 SNEGSKA (reference sequence). This CDR3 has 12 residues. Written as DNA, the CDR3 is TGCAGTGCTAGAGCCCTTCTAGAGACCCAGTACTTC. Translation gives CSARALLETQYF.

This clonotype came up a few times. The gene calls are TRBV12-5 and TRBJ2-7; D gene ambiguous. Looked up from germline, CDR1 is LGHNT and CDR2 is FRNRAP. Trimming cost V 3 bases and J 6 bases, with 18 bases left between them. The CDR3 is 15 residues long. For the CDR3, the DNA is TGTGCTAGTGGTTTCGCCCTAGGGAAAGGGCTCGAGCAGTACTTC. This sequence encodes CASGFALGKGLEQYF.

CDR3 region: CASSYSKGGGETQYF. CDR3 nucleotide sequence: TGTGCCAGCAGTTACTCGAAGGGGGGGGGTGAGACCCAGTACTTC. The chain carries TRBV6-6 and TRBJ2-5; a possible D gene is TRBD2 (7 bases). The CDR3 runs to 15 residues. Trimming removed 0 bases from V and 5 bases from J, with 13 bases in between. Germline V gene lookup returns CDR1 MNHNY and CDR2 SVGAGI (reference sequence).

The chain links TRBV7-9 to TRBJ1-1; perhaps TRBD1 as D (6 bases). The CDR3 length is 14 residues. V was trimmed by 1 base and J by 4 bases, leaving 10 bases between them. Germline V gives CDR1 SEHNR, CDR2 FQNEAQ (reference sequence). DNA of the CDR3: TGTGCCAGCAGCTTAGAGGGGGGGGGCACTGAAGCTTTCTTT. Its translation is CASSLEGGGTEAFF.

This rearrangement joins TRBV7-2 to TRBJ2-7, with TRBD2 identical over 7 bases. The CDR3 loop spans 15 amino acids. V shed 2 bases and J 6 bases; nucleotides not matched to a gene: 10. Germline CDR1 SGHTA, CDR2 FQGNSA. This chain's CDR3 is CASSLRAGATSEQYF. The CDR3 DNA is TGTGCCAGCAGCTTACGTGCGGGAGCCACCTCCGAGCAGTACTTC.

The sample holds one count of this clonotype. The gene calls are TRBV4-3 and TRBJ2-3; a possible D gene is TRBD1 (5 bases). This CDR3 is 13 amino acids long. Germline lookup yields CDR1 LGHNA and CDR2 YSLEER. V lost 1 base to trimming and J lost 7 bases, with 9 bases between them. CDR3 in amino acids: CASSQGHRNTQYF. The DNA of the CDR3 is TGCGCCAGCAGCCAAGGGCACAGGAATACGCAGTATTTT.

A few counts support this clonotype. The chain combines TRBV2 with TRBJ2-4; 7 bases line up with TRBD1. V shed 11 bases, J shed 6 bases, and the junction held 10 bases outside the gene matches. The CDR3 runs 13 residues. Germline loops: CDR1 SNHLY, CDR2 FYNNEI. The DNA of the CDR3 is TGTGCCGGTCGTACCCGGGACAGAAACATTCAGTACTTC. Amino acids: CAGRTRDRNIQYF. Based on the CDR3 plus reference TRBV2 and TRBJ2-4, the full variable domain is EPEVTQTPSHQVTQMGQEVILRCVPISNHLYFYWYRQILGQKVEFLVSFYNNEISEKSEIFDDQFSVERPDGSNFTLKIRSTKLEDSAMYFCAGRTRDRNIQYFGAGTRLSVL.

A word on this clonotype: Relative to the germline gene, one junction end is altered; a read error may explain this. The V call is TRBV20-1, the J call TRBJ2-5; the D gene could be TRBD1 or TRBD2 (5 bases each). Germline assignment: CDR1 DFQATT and CDR2 SNEGSKA (reference sequence). The CDR3 contains 16 residues. Written as DNA, the CDR3 is TGCAGTGCTCGAGACAGTGCCGCAGGGAGAGAAGAGACCCAGTACTTC. Translated: CSARDSAAGREETQYF.

The genes are TRBV5-4 and TRBJ1-2; D is unclear. Germline lookup yields CDR1 SGHNT and CDR2 YYREEE (reference sequence). Trimming removed 5 bases at V and 0 bases at J, with 14 bases between. This CDR3 contains 15 residues. The CDR3 DNA follows: TGTGCCAGCAGTACGGGGTTACCGGCTAACTATGGCTACACCTTC. Residues: CASSTGLPANYGYTF.

J is TRBJ2-5 and V is TRBV7-2; no reliable D call. CDR1 is SGHTA and CDR2 is FQGNSA in the germline V gene. Trimming removed 4 bases from V and 6 bases from J, with 9 bases in between. The CDR3 has 12 residues. CDR3 nucleotide sequence: TGTGCCAGCAGCTCTCCAGAGCAGACCCAGTACTTC. Protein sequence: CASSSPEQTQYF. The complete variable domain, with remaining parts taken from reference TRBV7-2 and TRBJ2-5, reads GAGVSQSPSNKVTEKGKDVELRCDPISGHTALYWYRQSLGQGLEFLIYFQGNSAPDKSGLPSDRFSAERTGGSVSTLTIQRTQQEDSAVYLCASSSPEQTQYFGPGTRLLVL.

J is TRBJ2-3 and V is TRBV20-1; 9 bases align to TRBD2. With V trimmed by 4 bases and J by 6 bases, 11 bases remained unmatched. From germline, CDR1 is DFQATT and CDR2 SNEGSKA (reference sequence). The CDR3 runs to 15 residues. CDR3 region: CSANPGGGARDTQYF. CDR3 in DNA: TGCAGTGCTAACCCAGGCGGGGGGGCCAGGGATACGCAGTATTTT.

V is TRBV10-3 and J is TRBJ2-5; D may be TRBD1 (6 bases). V dropped 10 bases and J dropped 4 bases, with 19 bases sitting between them. The germline V gene encodes CDR1 ENHRY and CDR2 SYGVKD. This CDR3 is 14 amino acids long. CDR3 DNA: TGTGCCACCGGTGGGGGCTCGGAGAGAGAGACCCAGTACTTC. Its translation is CATGGGSERETQYF.

The gene calls are TRBV20-1 and TRBJ1-1; 9 bases fit TRBD1. After removal of 4 bases from V and 0 bases from J, the junction contained 9 bases not matched to a gene. The germline CDR1 and CDR2 sequences are DFQATT and SNEGSKA (reference sequence). The CDR3 extends over 16 amino acids. DNA of the CDR3: TGCAGTGCTACTCACAGGGGGCGAGTTATGAACACTGAAGCTTTCTTT. Amino acid sequence: CSATHRGRVMNTEAFF.